The T cell receptor beta chain described here comes from a study of cytomegalovirus exposure and HLA in healthy donors. The PCR contained 60 Vbeta and 13 Jbeta primers. The table came from immunoSEQ multiplex PCR; TCRdb's copy has only in-frame clones and leaves some out. The data contain approximately 190,000 clones, just under 70% of them seen just once; the ten biggest clones take up 2.6%. This clonotype originated in a man aged 35 to 55 in good health and CMV-seropositive. Sequences were obtained from PBMCs.

The CDR3 DNA is TGTGCCAGCAGTGCAATCGGGGAGTCCTCACCCCTCCACTTT. Its translation: CASSAIGESSPLHF. The rearrangement joins TRBV2 to TRBJ1-6; D not resolved. CDR1 SNHLY and CDR2 FYNNEI come from the germline V gene. CDR3 length equals 14 residues. The V end lost 4 bases, the J end lost 10 bases, and 14 bases lay between the germline ends.